Here is one T cell receptor (beta chain) with its context. Sample time point: persistent/refractory GD, antithyroid drugs over 5 years with positive TRAb. From RNA extracted from PBMCs, the TCR library was made. Those enrolled as patients came out of an endocrinology department in Xi'an, China. This specimen comes from a study of regulatory T cells in long-lasting Graves disease. Building the TCR beta libraries relied on iRepertoire HTBI primers, and CDR3 regions underwent Arm-PCR. MiXCR was run by TCRdb on the multiplex PCR reads, yielding one entry per CDR3 protein. Among 450,000 or so distinct CDR3 sequences listed, under 25% were seen once. The clonotype was recovered from a female donor with Graves disease. The sample in question was peripheral blood mononuclear cells (PBMCs), obtained when the disease was refractory, from a patient treated with antithyroid drugs.

Here the CDR3 DNA reads TGCGCCAGCGGGAGGCCTCAAGAGACCCAGTACTTC. Its translation is CASGRPQETQYF. The chain combines TRBV5-1 with TRBJ2-5, with a possible D match to TRBD2 (6 bases). V lost 7 bases and J lost 2, with 9 bases in between. The CDR3 runs to 12 residues. Germline loops: CDR1 SGHRS, CDR2 YFSETQ. The variable domain in full, completed from reference TRBV5-1 and TRBJ2-5, reads KAGVTQTPRYLIKTRGQQVTLSCSPISGHRSVSWYQQTPGQGLQFLFEYFSETQRNKGNFPGRFSGRQFSNSRSEMNVSTLELGDSALYLCASGRPQETQYFGPGTRLLVL.